Listed here is a single T cell receptor beta chain. Trimming removed 2 bases from V and 7 bases from J, with 11 bases in between. This CDR3 has 13 amino acids. Germline loops: CDR1 LNHDA, CDR2 SQIVND (reference sequence). Here immunoSEQ multiplex PCR was the method, and the copy in TCRdb shows in-frame clones only, minus some. The table lists tens of thousands of clones, 90% to 95% of them singletons. These data are taken from a study of technical replicates of blood from a handful of donors. This clonotype was sampled from a human donor in good health. Some clones in this sample may be carry-over from other donors' samples. V is TRBV19 and J is TRBJ1-2, with a possible D match to TRBD1 (5 bases). Sequenced sample: PBMCs. CDR3: CASSILPGFGYTF. Written as DNA, the CDR3 is TGTGCCAGTAGTATACTTCCAGGGTTTGGCTACACCTTC.